This record covers a single TCR beta chain. This clone came up a few times. Its antigen remains undetermined. Qualities for individual bases were not recorded, and no much larger clone is one base off. TCRbeta CDR3 regions were amplified from genomic DNA by means of the immunoSEQ Assay, a bias-controlled multiplex PCR. As for the authors' bioinformatics: Within the assay, amplification of reference gene primers was used to estimate how many nucleated cells each sample contained. To quantify the absolute abundance of each unique TCRbeta CDR3 rearrangement, sequence reads were collapsed and filtered. For each sample, productive Simpson clonality was calculated as the square root of Simpson's diversity index across productive rearrangements. TCRdb's version of the immuneACCESS table is confined to in-frame rearrangements and falls short of the full clone set. An unresolved V gene accounts for under half of the shortfall where checked; the remainder is of unknown origin. The V and J calls and clone size come from that table; D and trimming were worked out from the DNA. In all, the sample holds roughly 100,000 clones, and about 76% of those were seen once. About 10% of the sample rests with the top ten.

The collaborating institutions used their own protocols to collect whole blood in K2EDTA tubes. For TCRbeta analysis, collaborators shipped samples in one of three forms: frozen whole blood, isolated PBMCs, or DNA extracted from either of those sample types. The sample comes from a study of blood T cell repertoires in COVID-19 (TCRdb year 2020). Concerning the study at large: Collaborator samples came from the United States, Italy and Spain and covered acute and convalescent phases of COVID-19. The material from the prospective study consisted of cDNA or gDNA derived from T cells, B-cell-depleted T cells, or PBMCs. The dataset comprised deeply sampled blood TCRbeta repertoires from subjects exposed to, actively infected with, or recovered from COVID-19. The repertoires were released in a freely available public database intended as a resource for research on the immune response to SARS-CoV-2. The samples were drawn from the first 160 participants of the ongoing ImmuneRACE study and from 950 to 1,500 subjects provided by 6 global collaborators. The sample metadata nearly always contained a de-identified subject ID, COVID-19 status, age in years and sex. HLA class I and class II types, where available, came from metadata supplied by the sample provider rather than from assay-based typing.

Per the germline V gene, MNHEY is the CDR1 and SVGAGI is the CDR2. Counted from cysteine to phenylalanine, this CDR3 has 14 amino acids. Of the read, only the CDR3 DNA is kept; its 42 bases are in frame from base 1. Between the V and J ends, shortened by 5 bases and 10 bases respectively, the junction contains 15 bases. Results and caveats for the whole study, not just this receptor: How much clinical and demographic metadata was included differed by source and by participant, and the metadata was provided uncurated.

This clonotype was sampled from a woman of 80 years or more with acute or convalescent COVID-19. The material sequenced was peripheral blood. The chain employs TRBV6-5 and TRBJ1-6; the D gene is perhaps TRBD1, from 6 matching bases. The CDR3 region: CASSQQGFTSPLHF. The DNA sequence reads TGTGCCAGCAGTCAACAGGGTTTTACCTCACCCCTCCACTTT.